This T cell receptor (beta chain) came from a study of Ad26.COV2.S vaccination and SARS-CoV-2 variants. Study background: Within the COV1001 Ad26.COV2.S trial arm, the donor was enrolled.

Sequencing used immunoSEQ multiplex PCR; TCRdb keeps in-frame clones, though not all of them. The sample gives 450,000 to 550,000 clones, about 88% of which show up once; around 1.8% is in the top ten. This CDR3 region has 15 residues. Germline CDR1 SNHLY, CDR2 FYNNEI. Trimming took 6 bases from V and 4 from J, leaving 18 bases between them. Treatment indicated: some 20 received Ad26.COV2.S at low or high dose, single or two shots; 5 received placebo; per-sample allocation not given. On day 63 after the first injection, vaccine and placebo recipients gave samples. The specimen comprised peripheral blood, sampled in a trial of Ad26.COV2.S vaccine versus placebo. The chain recombines TRBV2 with TRBJ2-5, with D perhaps matching TRBD2 (5 bases). The TCR was taken from a person between 18 and 65 years old who received the Ad26.COV2.S COVID-19 vaccine or a placebo. This CDR3 is CASRKGLPSGETQYF. DNA for the CDR3: TGTGCCAGCAGAAAAGGACTGCCCTCGGGAGAGACCCAGTACTTC. Supplemented by reference TRBV2 and TRBJ2-5, the full variable domain reads EPEVTQTPSHQVTQMGQEVILRCVPISNHLYFYWYRQILGQKVEFLVSFYNNEISEKSEIFDDQFSVERPDGSNFTLKIRSTKLEDSAMYFCASRKGLPSGETQYFGPGTRLLVL.